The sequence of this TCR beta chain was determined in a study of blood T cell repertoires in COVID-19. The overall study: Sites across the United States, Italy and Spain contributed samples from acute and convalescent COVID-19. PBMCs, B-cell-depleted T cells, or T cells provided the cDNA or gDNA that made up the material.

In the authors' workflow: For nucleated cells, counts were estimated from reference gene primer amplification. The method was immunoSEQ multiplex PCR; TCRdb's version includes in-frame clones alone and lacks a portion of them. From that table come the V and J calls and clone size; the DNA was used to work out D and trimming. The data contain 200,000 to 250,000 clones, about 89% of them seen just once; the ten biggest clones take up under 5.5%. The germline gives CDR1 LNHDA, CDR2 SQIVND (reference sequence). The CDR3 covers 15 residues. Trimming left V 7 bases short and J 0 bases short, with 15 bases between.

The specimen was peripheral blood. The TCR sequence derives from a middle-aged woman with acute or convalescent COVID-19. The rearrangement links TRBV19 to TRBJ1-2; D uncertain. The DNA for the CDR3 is TGTGCCAGTACGGCCCATAGCCAAGCTAACTATGGCTACACCTTC. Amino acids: CASTAHSQANYGYTF.